A single sample gave rise to the 7 T cell receptor beta chains below, sequenced in a study of blood T cell repertoires in COVID-19. The assay was immunoSEQ multiplex PCR, and TCRdb's table has in-frame clones only and misses some. The sample contains some 130,000 clones, roughly 90% of which appear only once. Material: PBMCs or T cells enriched from blood (not recorded which). The receptors originated from a woman aged 45-65 years who had recovered from COVID-19.

This clone was picked up a small number of times. This chain uses TRBV5-4 with TRBJ2-7; 8 bases align to TRBD1. The CDR3 loop spans 14 amino acids. The trim removed 1 base at V and 6 bases at J, leaving 6 bases unmatched. The germline gives CDR1 SGHNT, CDR2 YYREEE (reference sequence). CDR3 bases: TGTGCCAGCAGCTTGATCCAGGGGGCGCGCGAGCAGTACTTC. The encoded protein is CASSLIQGAREQYF. The full variable domain, rest sourced from reference TRBV5-4 and TRBJ2-7, is ETGVTQSPTHLIKTRGQQVTLRCSSQSGHNTVSWYQQALGQGPQFIFQYYREEENGRGNFPPRFSGLQFPNYSSELNVNALELDDSALYLCASSLIQGAREQYFGPGTRLTVT.

This chain uses TRBV5-1 with TRBJ1-2; 8 nucleotides match TRBD1. Trimming removed 0 bases from V and 4 bases from J; junction bases left unmatched: 11. Germline assignment: CDR1 SGHRS and CDR2 YFSETQ. CDR3 length equals 17 residues. The CDR3: CASSLDAQGALAYGYTF. The CDR3 coding sequence is TGCGCCAGCAGCTTGGATGCTCAGGGGGCGCTCGCCTATGGCTACACCTTC.

The gene calls are TRBV5-6 and TRBJ2-7; a possible D gene is TRBD1 (5 bases). The germline V gene encodes CDR1 SGHDT and CDR2 YYEEEE. The V and J ends lost 0 bases and 4 bases respectively, with 11 bases between them. The CDR3 loop spans 14 amino acids. CDR3 in amino acids: CASSLDGAGYEQYF. The CDR3, as DNA: TGTGCCAGCAGCTTGGATGGGGCAGGGTACGAGCAGTACTTC.

This chain uses TRBV18 with TRBJ1-1, with a weak D call TRBD1 (5 bases). The CDR3 is 14 residues long. Between the trimmed V and J ends, which lost 3 bases and 4 bases, there was a span of 12 bases. In germline, CDR1 is KGHSH, CDR2 LQKENI. The CDR3 nucleotides are TGTGCCAGCTCACCCCGCTACGGGGGCACTGAAGCTTTCTTT. Translation: CASSPRYGGTEAFF.

This rearrangement joins TRBV7-9 to TRBJ1-2; D gene unclear. Germline CDR1 reads SEHNR; CDR2 reads FQNEAQ (reference sequence). V lost 4 bases to trimming and J lost 0 bases, with 12 bases between them. The CDR3 totals 15 residues. For the CDR3, the DNA is TGTGCCAGCAGCTCGGGTAGTACCTCTAACTATGGCTACACCTTC. Protein product: CASSSGSTSNYGYTF.

J is TRBJ2-2 and V is TRBV7-9, with D perhaps TRBD2 (6 bases). This CDR3 comprises 17 residues. The germline V gene has CDR1 SEHNR and CDR2 FQNEAQ (reference sequence). Trimming took off 1 base at V and 6 bases at J, with 18 bases between the two ends. In DNA form, the CDR3 reads TGTGCCAGCAGCTTAGTCGCCGGGACTCTCCACCCCGGGGAGCTGTTTTTT. This codes for CASSLVAGTLHPGELFF. The full variable domain, its missing parts supplied by reference TRBV7-9 and TRBJ2-2, is DTGVSQNPRHKITKRGQNVTFRCDPISEHNRLYWYRQTLGQGPEFLTYFQNEAQLEKSRLLSDRFSAERPKGSFSTLEIQRTEQGDSAMYLCASSLVAGTLHPGELFFGEGSRLTVL.

J is TRBJ1-4 and V is TRBV4-3; D is ambiguous. CDR1 is LGHNA and CDR2 is YSLEER in the germline V gene. Deletions cut 2 bases from V and 7 bases from J, with 17 bases between. This CDR3 has 16 amino acids. For the CDR3, the DNA is TGCGCCAGCAGCCAACTAAGGGCGGGATTCGGTGAAAAACTGTTTTTT. This sequence encodes CASSQLRAGFGEKLFF.